This T cell receptor (beta chain) was documented in a study of graft-versus-host responses after intestinal transplantation. The germline CDR1 and CDR2 sequences are LNHDA and SQIVND (reference sequence). The V gene end was trimmed by 6 bases and the J gene end by 2 bases; junction bases not matched to a gene: 10. The CDR3 runs 16 residues. This table comes from immunoSEQ multiplex PCR, and its TCRdb copy is limited to in-frame clones, with some not included. The sample records about 96,000 clones, 80% to 95% being singletons. On this clone: What it binds is not known.

The sequencing here drew on unstimulated CD4+ T cells sorted from spleen or lymph node cells, taken before intestinal transplant. The rearrangement joins TRBV19 to TRBJ2-3; TRBD1 agrees at 8 bases. This receptor was identified in a human donor who received an intestinal transplant. CDR3 loop: CASRRQGKAFTDTQYF. The CDR3 DNA reads TGTGCCAGTAGGAGACAGGGGAAGGCGTTCACAGATACGCAGTATTTT.